What follows describes a single TCR beta chain. Its specificity is unknown. Germline loops: CDR1 PRHDT, CDR2 FYEKMQ (reference sequence). Between the trimmed V and J ends, which lost 2 bases and 2 bases, there was a span of 13 bases. The CDR3 contains 15 residues. The beta constant-region primer was an equimolar mix of two oligonucleotides covering TRBC1 and TRBC2. TCRdb recomputed calls from the UMI-ligation and nested PCR reads with MiXCR, one row per CDR3 protein. Here the sample spans about 85,000 distinct CDR3 sequences, about 12% being singletons. These data originate in a study of naive and memory T cell subsets. Study-level findings and limits: RNA-based TCR counts may shift with T cell activation and differentiation. Diversity fell and Gini index rose from naive through CM, EM, EMRA. The power law exponent of TCR abundance differed between naive and memory cells. Findings for naive and memory subsets could not be checked against ground truth.

The sequence derives from a human donor in good health. V usage is TRBV13 and J usage is TRBJ2-7; D perhaps matches TRBD2 (5 bases). The sequencing sample was made of central memory CD4+ T cells from blood. The CDR3 spells CASSLTMDSAYEQYF. The CDR3 DNA is TGTGCCAGCAGCTTAACTATGGACTCGGCCTACGAGCAGTACTTC.